These 7 T cell receptor beta chains were sequenced from one sample in a study of blood T cell repertoires in COVID-19. TCRdb keeps only in-frame clones here, not all; method: immunoSEQ multiplex PCR. The profile covers a few hundred thousand clones, with about 89% appearing a single time and approximately 0.94% taken by the ten largest. Sample: peripheral blood. Receptor source: a woman aged 40 to 50 who had recovered from COVID-19.

This chain uses TRBV4-2 with TRBJ1-3; D is ambiguous. The CDR3 spans 14 residues. Looked up from germline, CDR1 is LGHNA and CDR2 is YNFKEQ. V was cut by 1 base and J by 4 bases, with 8 bases left in between. CDR3 residues: CASSQGREGNTIYF. The CDR3, as DNA: TGTGCCAGCAGCCAAGGTCGGGAGGGAAACACCATATATTTT.

The rearrangement links TRBV13 to TRBJ1-1; TRBD1 is a possible D gene (5 bases). The V end lost 5 bases, the J end lost 3 bases, and 10 bases lay between the germline ends. The CDR3 sequence is 13 residues long. Germline loops: CDR1 PRHDT, CDR2 FYEKMQ (reference sequence). The CDR3 protein is CASSQGGDTEAFF. The CDR3 region has the DNA TGTGCCAGCAGCCAGGGTGGGGACACTGAAGCTTTCTTT.

The genes are TRBV28 and TRBJ2-7, with TRBD2 identical over 9 bases. The CDR3 is made up of 17 amino acids. The germline V gene has CDR1 MDHEN and CDR2 SYDVKM. V gave up 5 bases and J gave up 2 bases; unmatched junction bases: 13. Here the CDR3 reads CASSPLMTSGQAYEQYF. The DNA for the CDR3 is TGTGCCAGCAGTCCGCTCATGACTAGCGGTCAGGCCTACGAGCAGTACTTC.

The chain carries TRBV24-1 and TRBJ1-2; TRBD1 matches at 8 bases. The germline V gene encodes CDR1 KGHDR and CDR2 SFDVKD. Trimming cost V 4 bases and J 5 bases; bases outside gene matches: 2. The CDR3 totals 13 residues. The CDR3 bases are TGTGCCACCAGTGACCGGGACAGGTATGGCTACACCTTC. Encoded protein: CATSDRDRYGYTF.

The chain uses TRBV19 and TRBJ2-1; 12 bases are shared with TRBD2. The CDR3 length is 18 residues. The germline V gene has CDR1 LNHDA and CDR2 SQIVND (reference sequence). V was clipped by 7 bases and J by 0 bases; unmatched bases: 10. Here the CDR3 DNA reads TGTGCCAGTACCCTAGCGGGAGGGCCCACACGCTCCTACAATGAGCAGTTCTTC. Translation: CASTLAGGPTRSYNEQFF.

This clone has more than one count but fewer than ten. The chain is built from TRBV6-5 and TRBJ1-5, with TRBD1 matching 8 bases. Germline values: CDR1 MNHEY, CDR2 SVGAGI. With 6 bases clipped from V and 2 bases from J, the junction kept 0 bases outside the gene matches. The CDR3 runs 13 residues. The DNA for the CDR3 is TGTGCCAGCAGGGGACAGGGCAATCAGCCCCAGCATTTT. Translating it yields CASRGQGNQPQHF.

The rearrangement uses TRBV11-2 and TRBJ1-5, with a tentative D call TRBD1 (5 bases). Germline-derived CDR1 and CDR2 are SGHAT and FQNNGV. The CDR3 has 15 residues. Deletions cut 3 bases from V and 1 base from J, with 10 bases between. The CDR3 DNA is TGTGCCAGCAGCTTTCAGGGAGGGAGCAATCAGCCCCAGCATTTT. It is translated as CASSFQGGSNQPQHF.